This TCR beta chain was identified in a study of neoadjuvant nivolumab and ipilimumab in lung cancer. The method was immunoSEQ multiplex PCR; TCRdb's version includes in-frame clones alone and lacks a portion of them. Found here are 39,000 or so clones, about 91% of them singletons; the top ten hold approximately 3.3%. Germline values: CDR1 MNHEY, CDR2 SVGAGI. The CDR3 has 14 residues. Trimming left V 6 bases short and J 2 bases short, with 13 bases between. This clone was recorded only once. What it binds is not known. Study results and caveats: Higher pretherapy blood TCR richness went with higher resected-tumor richness.

This sample comprised peripheral blood, obtained before neoadjuvant nivolumab, alone or with ipilimumab. The receptor comes from an adult with non-small cell lung cancer. This chain connects TRBV6-5 to TRBJ2-5; the D gene is possibly TRBD2 (7 bases). CDR3 in amino acids: CASRPGGPQETQYF. The CDR3 DNA reads as TGTGCCAGCAGGCCGGGGGGCCCACAAGAGACCCAGTACTTC.